This record concerns one T cell receptor beta chain sequence. Assay used: immunoSEQ multiplex PCR; TCRdb lists only in-frame clones, some missing. Here the sample spans about 87,000 clones, approximately 88% being singletons. This specimen belongs to a study of siplizumab effects on memory and regulatory T cells. V gave up 6 bases and J gave up 1 base, with 10 bases separating them. From germline, CDR1 is MNHNY and CDR2 SVGAGI (reference sequence). This CDR3 region has 13 residues. Source material: Tregs sorted from blood. This sequence originates from a human donor in good health. The V and J genes are TRBV6-6 and TRBJ2-7; no clear D. The CDR3 protein is CASSRTPSYEQYF. DNA of the CDR3: TGTGCCAGCAGCCGGACGCCTTCCTACGAGCAGTACTTC.